Sequencing of this TCR beta chain was carried out in a study of control samples from healthy donors and cancer patients (dated by TCRdb to about 2020). The library was obtained by the immunoSEQ multiplex PCR assay. This is the immuneACCESS table as TCRdb keeps it, with only in-frame sequences that have V and J called. A part of the clones is gone; compared with another copy, unresolved V genes explain less than half, and the rest is unexplained. This sample has 40,000 to 65,000 clones in its table, and roughly 87% of those were observed once. Around 15% of the sample goes to the ten largest clones. The germline V gene yields SGHDN for CDR1 and FVKESK for CDR2. For this chain, trimming is 1 base at the V end and 1 base at the J end, and the number of junction bases without a gene match is 1. The CDR3, cysteine through phenylalanine, is 15 amino acids long. This entry keeps only the CDR3 DNA: 45 bases, framed from base 1.

Points on this clone: The target of this receptor is not known. Base quality data are lacking; no much larger clone is found one base away.

The sequenced sample was PBMCs. Recombination joined TRBV14 with TRBJ2-3, with 8 junctional bases fitting TRBD1. The receptor comes from a man in his sixties with head and neck cancer. The encoded CDR3 is CASSQGGQGTDTQYF. The DNA sequence follows: TGTGCCAGCAGCCAAGGGGGACAGGGCACAGATACGCAGTATTTT.